This T cell receptor beta chain stems from a study of cytomegalovirus exposure and HLA in healthy donors. Study-wide results and limits: HLA restriction was apparent for most CMV-associated TCR beta chains in a later analysis. Links to common viral pathogens appeared, in a later analysis, for several of the most significant clusters.

The CDR3 is 18 amino acids. The V end lost 0 bases, the J end lost 2 bases, and 14 bases lay between the germline ends. The germline gives CDR1 SGHTA, CDR2 FQGTGA. Points on this clone: What it recognizes is unknown.

Researchers ran the PCR with 60 Vbeta and 13 Jbeta primers. Generated by immunoSEQ multiplex PCR, the TCRdb table keeps only in-frame clones and is missing some. The table includes about 150,000 clones, roughly 80% detected once. The TCR comes from a man between 18 and 35 years old in good health and CMV-seropositive. This chain uses TRBV7-3 with TRBJ2-6; the D gene is possibly TRBD1 (5 bases). The sequenced material came from PBMCs. For the CDR3, the DNA is TGTGCCAGCAGCTTAACGTCAGGGCTCGGGCCTGGGGCCAACGTCCTGACTTTC. Amino acid sequence: CASSLTSGLGPGANVLTF.